These 27 T cell receptor beta chains were sequenced from one sample in a study of control samples from healthy donors and cancer patients. The protocol was immunoSEQ multiplex PCR, while the TCRdb copy is restricted to in-frame clones and leaves out a portion. The sample consists of under 300,000 clones, almost 85% of them appearing once. Sequenced: PBMCs. These receptor sequences come from a woman aged 60-75 years with lung cancer.

The chain has TRBV5-1 and TRBJ2-3; TRBD2 agrees at 7 bases. Germline assignment: CDR1 SGHRS and CDR2 YFSETQ. The V and J ends lost 3 bases and 1 base, in that order; junction bases with no gene match: 5. This CDR3 has 15 residues. The CDR3, as DNA: TGCGCCAGCAGCTACCGGGACTACCGCACAGATACGCAGTATTTT. Its protein product is CASSYRDYRTDTQYF.

This clone has a handful of counts. The chain uses TRBV19 and TRBJ1-1, with D uncertain. CDR1 and CDR2 from the germline V gene are LNHDA and SQIVND (reference sequence). V lost 4 bases, J lost 5 bases, and 8 bases lay in between. The CDR3 consists of 12 residues. CDR3 bases: TGTGCCAGTAGTAGAGATGTGACTGAAGCTTTCTTT. It specifies CASSRDVTEAFF.

This sequence joins TRBV3-1 (or the pseudogene TRBV3-2) and TRBJ1-5; D gene uncertain. The CDR3 is 14 amino acids. CDR1 LGHDT and CDR2 YNNKEL come from the germline V gene (reference sequence). With 3 bases removed from V and 0 bases from J, the gap between germline ends came to 6 bases. The CDR3 is CASSQGNSNQPQHF. Here the CDR3 DNA reads TGTGCCAGCAGCCAGGGAAATAGCAATCAGCCCCAGCATTTT.

The rearrangement uses TRBV6-6 and TRBJ2-7; D is perhaps TRBD1 or TRBD2 (5 bases each). With 0 bases removed from V and 6 bases from J, the gap between germline ends came to 9 bases. Germline lookup yields CDR1 MNHNY and CDR2 SVGAGI (reference sequence). The CDR3 runs 13 residues. The CDR3 DNA reads TGTGCCAGCAGTTACTCGAGGGGTACCGAGCAGTACTTC. Protein product: CASSYSRGTEQYF.

This clone was observed a few times. J is TRBJ1-2 and V is TRBV3-1 (or the pseudogene TRBV3-2); D gene unclear. V was cut by 2 bases and J by 2 bases, with 6 bases left in between. The CDR3 contains 13 residues. CDR1 and CDR2 from the germline V gene are LGHDT and YNNKEL (reference sequence). The CDR3 region is CASSQSRNYGYTF. CDR3 coding DNA: TGTGCCAGCAGCCAAAGTCGAAACTATGGCTACACCTTC.

The chain uses TRBV10-3 and TRBJ1-1, with 9 bases identical to TRBD1. The germline V gene encodes CDR1 ENHRY and CDR2 SYGVKD. The CDR3 sequence is 14 residues long. The V gene end was trimmed by 5 bases and the J gene end by 0 bases; junction bases not matched to a gene: 1. The CDR3 DNA follows: TGTGCCATCAGTTACAGGGGGCTGAACACTGAAGCTTTCTTT. Amino acids: CAISYRGLNTEAFF.

The sample holds a few counts of this clone. The chain is built from TRBV30 and TRBJ1-4; perhaps TRBD1 as D (5 bases). Germline V gives CDR1 GTSNPN, CDR2 SVGIG (reference sequence). The CDR3 has 13 residues. Trimming stripped 0 bases from V and 7 bases from J, with 9 bases between. The CDR3 DNA is TGTGCCTGGAGTGTAAGGAGGGGTGAAAAACTGTTTTTT. This gives the protein CAWSVRRGEKLFF.

This sequence joins TRBV29-1 and TRBJ1-1; D is perhaps TRBD1 (6 bases). This CDR3 is built from 13 residues. CDR1 SQVTM and CDR2 ANQGSEA come from the germline V gene. V was pared by 4 bases and J by 5 bases, with 14 bases between. CDR3 region: CSVVRQAETEAFF. The CDR3 nucleotides read TGCAGCGTTGTTCGACAGGCGGAGACTGAAGCTTTCTTT.

The chain employs TRBV24-1 and TRBJ1-5, with D unclear. There are 15 residues in the CDR3. Germline V gene data show CDR1 as KGHDR and CDR2 as SFDVKD. V was trimmed by 4 bases and J by 0 bases, leaving 9 bases between them. The CDR3: CATSDSSASNQPQHF. DNA for the CDR3: TGTGCCACCAGTGACTCATCAGCTAGCAATCAGCCCCAGCATTTT.

V is TRBV28 and J is TRBJ1-5, with 7 bases lining up with TRBD1. Trimming at V came to 4 bases and at J to 11 bases, leaving 11 bases not matched to a gene. The CDR3 extends over 14 amino acids. Germline V gene data show CDR1 as MDHEN and CDR2 as SYDVKM. CDR3 residues: CASSSAPLDRAQHF. The DNA for the CDR3 is TGTGCCAGCAGTTCCGCCCCCCTCGACAGGGCCCAGCATTTT.

The genes are TRBV28 and TRBJ2-7, with D perhaps matching TRBD2 (5 bases). CDR3 length equals 17 residues. Trimming left V 5 bases short and J 3 bases short, with 23 bases between. The germline gives CDR1 MDHEN, CDR2 SYDVKM. The CDR3 region is CASSPPGIWESRYEQYF. In DNA, the CDR3 is TGTGCCAGCAGTCCCCCTGGGATTTGGGAGTCTCGCTACGAGCAGTACTTC.

The chain is built from TRBV4-1 and TRBJ1-2, with D tentatively TRBD1 (5 bases). With 1 base removed from V and 4 bases from J, the gap between germline ends came to 19 bases. CDR1 is MGHRA, CDR2 YSYEKL, per germline. This CDR3 contains 17 residues. This CDR3 is CASSQALLPGGIYGYTF. Here the CDR3 DNA reads TGCGCCAGCAGCCAAGCACTCCTGCCGGGGGGGATCTATGGCTACACCTTC.

This chain joins TRBV19 and TRBJ1-5; TRBD1 agrees at 7 bases. The V gene's germline CDR1 is LNHDA and CDR2 SQIVND (reference sequence). The V and J ends lost 4 bases and 1 base, in that order; junction bases with no gene match: 7. The CDR3 runs 16 residues. CDR3: CASSTTGTVSNQPQHF. CDR3 sequence (DNA): TGTGCCAGTAGTACCACCGGGACAGTCAGCAATCAGCCCCAGCATTTT.

This chain connects TRBV7-3 to TRBJ1-1; a weak D match, TRBD1 (5 bases). The CDR3 runs to 13 residues. Germline CDR1 SGHTA, CDR2 FQGTGA. Deletions cut 5 bases from V and 1 base from J, with 8 bases between. The CDR3 sequence: CASSPTANTEAFF. The CDR3 nucleotides are TGTGCCAGCAGCCCGACAGCGAACACTGAAGCTTTCTTT.

This clone has a single count. The chain couples TRBV2 to TRBJ1-2; D is unresolved. V was pared by 5 bases and J by 0 bases, with 10 bases between. Germline V lookup: CDR1 SNHLY, CDR2 FYNNEI. The CDR3 loop spans 14 amino acids. The CDR3, as DNA: TGTGCCAGCAGTCAGGATCCCGCTAACTATGGCTACACCTTC. Its translation: CASSQDPANYGYTF.

This clone was detected once. The chain has TRBV6-5 and TRBJ1-2, with 9 bases lining up with TRBD1. Germline V gene lookup returns CDR1 MNHEY and CDR2 SVGAGI. The CDR3 contains 15 residues. Trimming took 2 bases from V and 4 from J; bases not matched to a gene: 5. The CDR3 loop is CASSYRTDRGYGYTF. DNA for the CDR3: TGTGCCAGCAGTTACCGTACGGACAGGGGCTATGGCTACACCTTC.

The chain joins TRBV7-2 to TRBJ2-1; D is tentatively TRBD1 or TRBD2 (5 bases each). CDR3 length equals 12 residues. Trimming pared 5 bases from V and 14 bases from J, leaving 16 bases between. Germline V gene lookup returns CDR1 SGHTA and CDR2 FQGNSA. The DNA of the CDR3 is TGTGCCAGCAGCCCCGGGACCGATCGTAAGTTCTTC. Protein: CASSPGTDRKFF.

The rearrangement uses TRBV6-2 or TRBV6-3 and TRBJ2-1; D tentatively reads TRBD1 or TRBD2 (6 bases each). The CDR3 covers 13 residues. The V gene's germline CDR1 is MNHEY and CDR2 SVGEGT. V was clipped by 4 bases and J by 6 bases, with 10 bases between them. The CDR3 sequence is CASSFGGGNEQFF. CDR3 nucleotides: TGTGCCAGCAGTTTTGGAGGGGGCAATGAGCAGTTCTTC.

The chain carries TRBV18 and TRBJ1-1; tentatively, D is TRBD1 (6 bases). Trimming stripped 4 bases from V and 1 base from J, with 13 bases between. Germline loops: CDR1 KGHSH, CDR2 LQKENI. CDR3 length: 15 amino acids. CDR3 residues: CASSLTSDRNTEAFF. The DNA of the CDR3 is TGTGCCAGCTCACTGACCTCGGACAGGAACACTGAAGCTTTCTTT.

The rearrangement joins TRBV7-2 to TRBJ2-6; a weak D match, TRBD2 (5 bases). Germline CDR1 SGHTA, CDR2 FQGNSA. Deletions cut 5 bases from V and 1 base from J, with 9 bases between. This CDR3 comprises 15 residues. CDR3 loop: CASSRELSGANVLTF. CDR3 coding DNA: TGTGCCAGCAGCAGGGAGCTATCTGGGGCCAACGTCCTGACTTTC.

The DNA for the CDR3 is TGTGCCAGCAGGGGTCTACCCGGGGATGAGCAGTTCTTC. This translates into CASRGLPGDEQFF. The rearrangement links TRBV2 to TRBJ2-1; D possibly corresponds to TRBD2 (5 bases). Germline V gene lookup returns CDR1 SNHLY and CDR2 FYNNEI. The V end was cut by 6 bases, the J end by 8 bases, with 14 bases between. The CDR3 sequence is 13 residues long.

The CDR3 spells CASRGQGAGSTPLHF. CDR3 DNA: TGTGCCAGCAGAGGACAGGGGGCTGGTTCGACACCCCTCCACTTT. The gene calls are TRBV2 and TRBJ1-6; 11 bases are shared with TRBD1. Per germline, CDR1 SNHLY and CDR2 FYNNEI. The V gene end was trimmed by 6 bases and the J gene end by 11 bases; junction bases not matched to a gene: 9. This CDR3 is 15 amino acids long.

Only a few counts were recorded for this clone. The chain uses TRBV2 and TRBJ2-7; D gene unclear. Germline CDR1 is SNHLY and CDR2 is FYNNEI. This CDR3 comprises 15 residues. V dropped 0 bases and J dropped 2 bases, with 11 bases sitting between them. CDR3 sequence: CASSEALVRTYEQYF. CDR3 DNA sequence: TGTGCCAGCAGTGAAGCGCTAGTCCGGACCTACGAGCAGTACTTC. The full variable domain, rest sourced from reference TRBV2 and TRBJ2-7, is EPEVTQTPSHQVTQMGQEVILRCVPISNHLYFYWYRQILGQKVEFLVSFYNNEISEKSEIFDDQFSVERPDGSNFTLKIRSTKLEDSAMYFCASSEALVRTYEQYFGPGTRLTVT.

The chain combines TRBV9 with TRBJ2-2, with a possible D match to TRBD2 (6 bases). The CDR3 sequence is 15 residues long. Between the trimmed V and J ends, which lost 0 bases and 5 bases, there was a span of 11 bases. Germline V gene sequence: CDR1 SGDLS, CDR2 YYNGEE. The CDR3 DNA follows: TGTGCCAGCAGCGTAGATACGAGCGGGACCGGGGAGCTGTTTTTT. It is translated as CASSVDTSGTGELFF.

V usage is TRBV11-2 and J usage is TRBJ1-1; D might be TRBD1 (6 bases). V was cut by 5 bases and J by 7 bases, with 29 bases left in between. The germline V gene encodes CDR1 SGHAT and CDR2 FQNNGV. The CDR3 totals 18 residues. In DNA form, the CDR3 reads TGTGCCAGCAGCCCCCTGGCCGGGACATCGCCAATACGTAGTGAAGCTTTCTTT. As protein: CASSPLAGTSPIRSEAFF.

This clone has more than one count but fewer than ten. This chain joins TRBV4-1 and TRBJ1-1; tentatively, D is TRBD1 (5 bases). There are 16 residues in the CDR3. The V and J ends lost 7 bases and 2 bases respectively, with 20 bases between them. CDR1 MGHRA and CDR2 YSYEKL come from the germline V gene. The CDR3 DNA follows: TGCGCCAGCAACCTTAACACAGGTAACTTTAACACTGAAGCTTTCTTT. The encoded protein is CASNLNTGNFNTEAFF.

The V and J genes are TRBV4-1 and TRBJ1-6; a possible D gene is TRBD1 (6 bases). This CDR3 is 17 amino acids long. CDR1 is MGHRA, CDR2 YSYEKL, per germline. With 0 bases removed from V and 7 bases from J, the gap between germline ends came to 16 bases. CDR3 DNA: TGCGCCAGCAGCCAAGATCCTCCAGGGGTAGGAAATTCACCCCTCCACTTT. It specifies CASSQDPPGVGNSPLHF.